This TCR beta chain derives from a study of blood T cells in healthy people across ages (dated by TCRdb to between 2014 and 2017). With respect to the entire study: In model experiments, roughly one uniquely barcoded TCR beta cDNA molecule per two T cells was captured by template switching. Using deep sequencing normalized with unique cDNA molecular identifiers, the study measured how TCR beta repertoire diversity changes with age. The donors were divided into four age groups: young (average about 15 years), middle-aged (about 40), aged (roughly 66) and long-lived (nearly 85). To avoid experimental bias, donors of different ages were randomly spread across the sequencing lanes. For two donors (one aged 18 to 29 and one aged 80 or older), the study analyzed two additional independent replicas of 1 million unique cDNA reads from the same blood draw.

Library preparation used 5' RACE. The sequencing machine was an Illumina HiSeq 2500. The second PCR ran for roughly 6 to 11 cycles and used a J-beta primer mix along with a sample-barcoded 5' primer. A template-switch 5' adaptor carrying 12 random nucleotides introduced a unique molecular identifier onto each TCR beta cDNA molecule. Each sample yielded at least 2.5 million CDR3-containing paired-end reads. All of the RNA was converted into first-strand cDNA using the Mint cDNA synthesis kit, with a TRBC-specific oligonucleotide serving as the primer. After uracil-DNA glycosylase treatment, a first 18-cycle PCR used universal primers M1SS and BC2_uni_R on all cDNA. In the paper's pipeline: For normalization, 1 million high-quality reads were randomly selected from each sample, with every read carrying a distinct molecular identifier. Instead of being binned into consensus sequences, reads that shared molecular identifiers were thrown out. MiTCR, set to a Q25 quality threshold and the strictest error-elimination algorithm, was used for CDR3 identification, clonotype clustering and error correction. A nonparametric unseen species model with Euler transformation was used to estimate a lower bound on total TCR beta diversity. The raw public reads went through TCRdb reprocessing: fastp at Q25, MiXCR clone calling, in-frame beta chains kept. For every CDR3 protein sequence, its rows merge into one entry that carries the most common genes and DNA. The V and J calls and clone size come from TCRdb's table, not from the authors' own analysis. For this sample there are about 670,000 distinct CDR3 sequences; roughly half appear just once. The top ten clones comprise approximately 12% of the sample.

The donors were roughly 38 Caucasian individuals from Russia, aged roughly 6 to 100 years, who were systemically healthy. About 10 milliliters of peripheral blood were collected from each donor into EDTA-treated Vacutainer tubes. Ficoll-Paque density-gradient centrifugation was used to isolate PBMCs, with at least 6.5 million per sample. Total RNA was extracted from PBMCs with Trizol reagent, with at least 6 micrograms obtained per sample. Naive CD45RAhigh/CD27high T cell percentages were measured by flow cytometry on a PBMC aliquot from every donor. Details on this clonotype: Its antigen is not yet known. No much larger clonotype is one base removed from it; base qualities were not supplied.

The paper as a whole reports these results and caveats: Estimates of total diversity based on one million sequenced T cells were considered lower bounds and underestimates. Compared with the aged group, more naive CD4+ T cells, fewer expanded clones and increased TCR diversity were shown by the long-lived group, suggesting age selection. A strong correlation was found between observed TCR beta diversity and the percentage of naive T cells measured by flow cytometry. Bulk unsorted PBMC profiling prevented conclusive comparison of naive and antigen-experienced compartments. Observed TCR beta diversity per million T cells fell roughly linearly with age, and a significant reduction was already apparent by age about 36. Donor CMV infection status was unknown, potentially confounding age-related changes in expanded clonotypes.

The specimen was blood. This sequence was found in a woman aged 80 or over in good health.

The CDR3: CASSPFGQGYEQYF. Read as DNA, the sequence is TGTGCCAGCAGCCCCTTCGGACAGGGCTACGAGCAGTACTTC. The rearranged chain carries TRBV12-3 or TRBV12-4 and TRBJ2-7; TRBD1 matches 8 bases in the middle. After removal of 6 bases from V and 3 bases from J, the junction retains 7 bases not matched to a gene. The CDR3 goes from the cysteine to the phenylalanine over 14 residues. Only the CDR3 DNA is retained, 42 bases long and in frame from the first base.